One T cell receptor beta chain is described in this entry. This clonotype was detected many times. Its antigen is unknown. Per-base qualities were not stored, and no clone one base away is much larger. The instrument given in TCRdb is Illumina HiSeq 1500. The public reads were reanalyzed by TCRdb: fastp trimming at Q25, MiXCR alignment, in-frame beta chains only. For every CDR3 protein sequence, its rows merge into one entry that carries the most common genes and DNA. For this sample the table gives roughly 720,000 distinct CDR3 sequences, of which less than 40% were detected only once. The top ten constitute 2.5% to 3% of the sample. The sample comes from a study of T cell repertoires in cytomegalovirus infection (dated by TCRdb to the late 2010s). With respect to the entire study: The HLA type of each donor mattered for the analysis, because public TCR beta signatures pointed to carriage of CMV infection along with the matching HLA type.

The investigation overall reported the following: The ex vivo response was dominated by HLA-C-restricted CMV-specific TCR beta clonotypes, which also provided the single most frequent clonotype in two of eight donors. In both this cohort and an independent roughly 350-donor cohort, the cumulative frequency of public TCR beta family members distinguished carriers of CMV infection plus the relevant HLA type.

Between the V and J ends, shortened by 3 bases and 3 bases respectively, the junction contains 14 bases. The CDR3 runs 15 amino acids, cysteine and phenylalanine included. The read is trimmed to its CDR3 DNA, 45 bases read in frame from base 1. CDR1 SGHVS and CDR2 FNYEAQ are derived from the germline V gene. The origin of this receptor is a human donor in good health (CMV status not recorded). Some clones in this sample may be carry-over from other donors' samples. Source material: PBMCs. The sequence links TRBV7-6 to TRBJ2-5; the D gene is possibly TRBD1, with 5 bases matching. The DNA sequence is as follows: TGTGCCAGCAGCTTGGGGCTGGCCCGAGAAGAGACCCAGTACTTC. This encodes CASSLGLAREETQYF.